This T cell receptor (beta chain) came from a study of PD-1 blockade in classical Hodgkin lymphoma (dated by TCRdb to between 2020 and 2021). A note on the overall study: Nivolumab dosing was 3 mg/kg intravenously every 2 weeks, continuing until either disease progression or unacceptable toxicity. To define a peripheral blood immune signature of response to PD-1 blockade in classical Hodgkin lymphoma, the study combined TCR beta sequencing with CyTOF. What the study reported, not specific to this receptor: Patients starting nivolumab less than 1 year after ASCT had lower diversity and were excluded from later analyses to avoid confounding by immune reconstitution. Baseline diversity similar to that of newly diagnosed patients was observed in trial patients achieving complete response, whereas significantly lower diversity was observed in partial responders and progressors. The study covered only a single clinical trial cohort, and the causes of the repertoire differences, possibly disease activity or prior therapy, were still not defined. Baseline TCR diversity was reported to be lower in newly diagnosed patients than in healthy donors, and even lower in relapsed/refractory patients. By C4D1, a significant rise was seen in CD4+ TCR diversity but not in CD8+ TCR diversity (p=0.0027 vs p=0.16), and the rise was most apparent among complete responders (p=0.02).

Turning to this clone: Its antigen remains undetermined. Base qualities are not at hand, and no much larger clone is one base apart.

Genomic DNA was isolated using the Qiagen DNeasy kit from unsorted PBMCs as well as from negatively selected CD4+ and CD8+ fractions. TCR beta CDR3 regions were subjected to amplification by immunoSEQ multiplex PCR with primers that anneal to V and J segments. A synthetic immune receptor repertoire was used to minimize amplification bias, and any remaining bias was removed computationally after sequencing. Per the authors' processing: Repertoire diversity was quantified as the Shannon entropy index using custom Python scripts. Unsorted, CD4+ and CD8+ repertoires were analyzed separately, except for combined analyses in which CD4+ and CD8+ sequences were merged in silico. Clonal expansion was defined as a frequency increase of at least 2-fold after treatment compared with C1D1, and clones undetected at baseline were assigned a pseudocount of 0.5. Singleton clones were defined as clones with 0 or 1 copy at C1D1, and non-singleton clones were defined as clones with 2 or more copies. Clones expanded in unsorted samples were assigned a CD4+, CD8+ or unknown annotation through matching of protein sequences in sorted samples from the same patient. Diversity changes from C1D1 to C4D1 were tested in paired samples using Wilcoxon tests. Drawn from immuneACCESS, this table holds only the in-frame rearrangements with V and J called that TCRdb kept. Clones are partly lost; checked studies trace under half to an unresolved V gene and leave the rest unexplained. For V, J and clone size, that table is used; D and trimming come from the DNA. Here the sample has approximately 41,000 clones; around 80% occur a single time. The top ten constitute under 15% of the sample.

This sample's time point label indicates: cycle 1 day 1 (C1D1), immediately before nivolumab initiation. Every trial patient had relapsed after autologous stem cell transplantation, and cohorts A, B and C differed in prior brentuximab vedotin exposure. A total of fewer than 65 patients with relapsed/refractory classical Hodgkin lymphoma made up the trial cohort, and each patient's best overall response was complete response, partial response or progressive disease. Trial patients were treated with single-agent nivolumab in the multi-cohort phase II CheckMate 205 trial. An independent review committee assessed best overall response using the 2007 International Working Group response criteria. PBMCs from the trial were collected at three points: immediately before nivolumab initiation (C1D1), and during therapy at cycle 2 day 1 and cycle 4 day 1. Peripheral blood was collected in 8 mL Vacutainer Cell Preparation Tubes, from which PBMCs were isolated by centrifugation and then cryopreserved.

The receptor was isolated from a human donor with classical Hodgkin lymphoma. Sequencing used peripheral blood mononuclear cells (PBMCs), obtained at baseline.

The sequence in DNA is TGTGCCAGCAGCTTACAGGGGCCATCCTATGGCTACACCTTC. It translates to CASSLQGPSYGYTF. This receptor chain uses TRBV7-9 and TRBJ1-2; a weak D assignment points to TRBD1 (6 bases agree). Deletion took 2 bases off V and 4 bases off J, with a span of 11 bases between the germline ends. Including the terminal cysteine and phenylalanine, the CDR3 comprises 14 residues. Left in the record is the CDR3 DNA by itself, 42 bases read in frame from the first base. CDR1 SEHNR and CDR2 FQNEAQ were looked up in the germline V gene (reference sequence).